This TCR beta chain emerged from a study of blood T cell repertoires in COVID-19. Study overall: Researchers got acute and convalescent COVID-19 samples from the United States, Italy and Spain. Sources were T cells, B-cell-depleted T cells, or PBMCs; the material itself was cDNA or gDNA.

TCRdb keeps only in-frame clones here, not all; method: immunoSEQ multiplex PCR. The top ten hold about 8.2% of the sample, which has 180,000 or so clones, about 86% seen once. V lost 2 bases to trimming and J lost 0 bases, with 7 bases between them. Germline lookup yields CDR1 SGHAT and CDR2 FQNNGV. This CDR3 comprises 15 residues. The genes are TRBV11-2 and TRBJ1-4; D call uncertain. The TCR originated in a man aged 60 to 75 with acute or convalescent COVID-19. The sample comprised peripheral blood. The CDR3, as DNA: TGTGCCAGCAGCTTATCTCCTTCAACTAATGAAAAACTGTTTTTT. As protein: CASSLSPSTNEKLFF.